This TCR beta chain was identified during a study of control samples from healthy donors and cancer patients. In germline, CDR1 is SGHAT, CDR2 FQNNGV. V was pared by 1 base and J by 8 bases, with 8 bases between. This CDR3 spans 12 amino acids. The protocol was immunoSEQ multiplex PCR, while the TCRdb copy is restricted to in-frame clones and leaves out a portion. The sample shows about 170,000 clones, 91% of them seen only once. Sequencing was carried out using blood. The rearrangement uses TRBV11-2 and TRBJ1-2, with D unclear. The clonotype was recovered from a woman in her thirties in good health. CDR3 nucleotides: TGTGCCAGCAGCTTAGGCAGTTGGGGCTACACCTTC. Translated: CASSLGSWGYTF.